Detailed here is one TCR beta chain. Its antigen is not yet known. No base qualities exist here, and no much larger clone lies one base off it. Relative to germline, V is missing 5 bases and J is missing 2 bases, with 10 bases of the junction outside any gene match. The CDR3 goes from the cysteine to the phenylalanine over 16 residues. CDR3 DNA is the only sequence kept; it has 48 bases, read in frame from the first base. CDR1 and CDR2 are read off the germline V gene as SGHVS and FQNEAQ. The cohort was made up of 500 to 800 healthy bone marrow donors. Cohort members were all nominally healthy when sampled, although unrecorded immune exposures were likely present. The donor was CMV seronegative and belonged to the group of 350 to 400 seronegative cohort members. Every donor gave a peripheral blood sample, and the peripheral blood mononuclear cells from that sample were used for TCR beta sequencing. The Qiagen DNeasy Blood Extraction Kit was used to extract genomic DNA from the blood cell samples.

This entry is derived from a study of cytomegalovirus exposure and HLA in healthy donors (dated 2017 in TCRdb). Study-level background: In an earlier analysis of some 550 of the donors, 276 Gb of sequence data and 120 million or so unique TCR beta sequences from 180 million or so T cells were reported. To study patterns of TCR occurrence, a later analysis re-analyzed previously published TCR beta repertoires from 666 donors and added high-resolution HLA genotyping. The later analysis used no new phenotypic data to find candidate immune exposures, relying instead on TCR beta sequences and their occurrence across donors. Typing coverage varied by locus: roughly 629-640 donors for A, B, C, DRB1 and DQB1; approximately 500 for DQA1; more than 600 for DPA1; 450 to 480 for DPB1. Among 398 genotyped donors of the cohort, an average of around 220,000 unique TCR beta nucleotide sequences was sequenced per donor, of which approximately 18% were non-productive. The study was designed to test whether signatures of past pathogen exposure could be identified by cataloging public T cell receptors. A separate validation cohort of roughly 110 different subjects was used in addition to the 666-subject first cohort. An early release covering 550 to 650 HLA-typed donors comprised approximately 290 gigabases of sequencing data and around 85 million unique TCR sequences. Donor age, sex, ethnicity and CMV serostatus were compiled together with the repertoire data. The genetic ancestry cluster associated with self-reported Caucasian donors included around 76% of the 350 to 500 genotyped donors. Because of strong linkage in the cohort, roughly five DR-DQ haplotypes were treated as single units for association and clustering. An earlier analysis of several hundred of the donors applied high-throughput TCR beta sequencing to assess whether each TCR beta V gene segment acted as functional or pseudogenic. Genome-wide SNP genotypes for about three fifths of the roughly 670 donors were used in a later genetic analysis, which treated that subset as a discovery cohort. The study used immunosequencing to profile the T cell repertoires of approximately 640 subjects and linked those repertoires to cytomegalovirus serostatus. Every repertoire in the discovery cohort had been generated on one and the same sequencing platform. To predict cytomegalovirus infection status, the study brought together high-throughput TCR immunosequencing, statistical association of individual TCRs with disease status, and machine learning. Both class I and class II loci were covered by HLA typing, at four-digit resolution.

The investigation overall reported the following: In vitro tests confirmed that a few of the cytomegalovirus-associated TCR beta chains recognize cytomegalovirus antigens. Correlated functional status among segregating V segments might reflect linkage disequilibrium, but an unknown experimental factor could not be ruled out. Sequencing depth was assumed to be roughly uniform across donors in the presence/absence analyses, though that assumption may not hold. A group of highly shared sequence variants was considered likely to be a technical artifact of the sequencing pipeline. Because HLA typing was missing for some donors at each locus, association tests included only the typed subset. A further reported finding was that TCR beta sequences accurately predicted the HLA-A and HLA-B alleles for most subjects in the first cohort. Most TCR sequences were seen in very few donors, while some public TCRs were found in many individuals. V-gene and J-gene trimming of TCR beta chains was associated with a missense DCLRE1C variant in a later genetic analysis, and the association was replicated in an independent cohort. A total of 150 to 200 TCR beta chains were listed by the study as associated with cytomegalovirus. Cytomegalovirus status was reported to be diagnosed by the classifier with high specificity and sensitivity in both the original and validation cohorts. In an earlier analysis of under 600 of the donors, most TCR beta V segments were observed in productive rearrangements about 87% or about 30% of the time, broadly matching IMGT annotations. The only immune exposure information available for the cohort was CMV serostatus. According to a later analysis, most CMV-associated TCR beta chains appeared to be HLA-restricted, and the HLA associations seemed to be driven largely by CMV exposure. The cohort was sequenced for TCR beta chains only, and without alpha or paired-chain data the features that could be detected were limited. When HLA alleles, especially DR and DQ, strongly co-occurred, TCR associations were difficult to assign to individual alleles. Seventeen rarely observed V segments, including chromosome 9 orphons, were excluded from the earlier analysis of about 600 of the donors because counts were too low. It was suggested by the authors that the approach could potentially be generalized to other disease states and immunological phenotypes. Specific HLA alleles were associated with 15,000 to 20,000 TCR beta sequences at a false discovery rate of 0.05 in a later analysis. Compared with the approximately 670-donor mean, donors in an Asian-associated ancestry cluster had fewer N-insertions in productive TCRs, according to a later genetic analysis. In a later analysis, the rate of TCR association differed among HLA loci, with DRB1 alleles having the most associated TCRs and HLA-C alleles having the fewest. In a later analysis, several top co-occurrence clusters were reported to appear linked to parvovirus B19, influenza, CMV and Epstein-Barr virus. A later analysis found that HLA-associated TCR beta chains were more clonally expanded and had lower generation probabilities than equally common non-associated chains. Some IMGT-functional V segments, including TRBV6-2 and TRBV6-3, could not be distinguished by the 87-base-pair reads and were therefore excluded.

Library prep was done by the immunoSEQ multiplex PCR assay. For the multiplex PCR, a mixture combining 60 forward primers for TCR Vbeta segments and 13 reverse primers for TCR Jbeta segments was used. The CDR3 region of rearranged TCR beta genes was amplified from genomic DNA by a multiplex PCR assay. On the Illumina HiSeq System, the amplified TCR beta libraries were sequenced as 87-base-pair reads. Regarding the original processing steps: A later analysis counted some 80 million unique TCR beta chains across the 700 or so repertoires, and 10 million to 12 million of these chains were shared by at least two donors. Raw reads were error-corrected and collapsed into unique sequences with a nearest-neighbor algorithm that merged closely related sequences to remove PCR and sequencing errors. V, D and J gene segments were assigned by aligning CDR3 sequences to IMGT reference sequences. Each retained sequence needed at least a six-nucleotide match to both a V gene segment and a J gene segment. Rearrangements were classified as productive when the CDR3 lacked stop codons and remained in frame with V and J, and all other rearrangements were classified as non-productive. CDR3 was defined according to IMGT convention as the region running from the second conserved V-encoded cysteine to the conserved J-encoded phenylalanine. The earlier analysis of approximately 500 of the donors excluded sequences that lacked an unambiguous match to a single V gene segment. In an earlier analysis of approximately 590 of the donors, a V segment was called functional when productive rearrangements were above 56.7%, and segregating when the standard deviation between donors exceeded 5%. To diagnose cytomegalovirus status from the catalog of TCR beta chain sequences, a statistical classification framework was built. V and J gene assignment, in a later analysis, came from comparing TCR nucleotide sequences with IMGT/GENE-DB human TR gene sequences. Using the TCRdist pipeline, a later analysis assigned CDR3 sequences along with most-parsimonious VDJ recombination scenarios. In a later analysis, every TCR beta chain was defined by the combination of its CDR3 amino acid sequence and its V-gene family, and reads without a unique V-gene family were dropped. A later analysis removed several hundred highly shared, low-generation-probability nucleotide sequences to deal with suspected cross-contamination and a sequencing artifact. In a later analysis, a clonal expansion index for each public chain was calculated from normalized within-repertoire ranks of inferred template counts. In a later analysis, generation probabilities were computed with a VDJ recombination model fitted to out-of-frame rearrangements, and the resulting probabilities were checked against IGoR. A later analysis scored TCR-TCR, TCR-HLA and TCR-CMV co-occurrence with hypergeometric tests, applying a repertoire-size bias correction to TCR pairs. False discovery rates were estimated in a later analysis by permuting HLA or CMV assignments 20 times. A later analysis grouped co-occurring TCRs with DBSCAN, adding TCRdist sequence similarity when clustering within HLA-allele-positive subsets. For co-occurrence clustering, repertoires with fewer than 30,000 or more than 120,000 public chains were excluded, along with about five repertoires with anomalous nucleotide sharing. What TCRdb holds here is the immuneACCESS table cut down to in-frame rearrangements. Part of the clones is not present; checked against another copy, under half of the missing clones reflect an unresolved V gene, and the others are unexplained. The DNA was the basis for D and trimming; V, J and clone size are from that table. The sample table shows some 150,000 clones, and more than 60% are seen once. Over 2.5% of the sample is in the top ten clones.

The sequence was collected from a male donor in good health and CMV-seronegative. The chain is made from TRBV7-8 and TRBJ2-5, and 8 junction bases match TRBD1. Material: PBMCs. Here is the DNA: TGTGCCAGCAGCCCGGGACCTTGGGACAGGCAAGAGACCCAGTACTTC. It translates as CASSPGPWDRQETQYF.